A selection of T cell receptor beta chains follows, all from one sample in a study of T cells in Graves' hyperthyroidism and ophthalmopathy. TCRdb re-derived calls from the multiplex PCR reads in MiXCR, one entry per CDR3 protein. The sample contains about 420,000 distinct CDR3 sequences, roughly an eighth of which appear only once. The sequenced material came from blood. These receptors were obtained from a woman between 18 and 29 years old with Graves' hyperthyroidism. Both conserved end residues are part of each CDR3. The D gene is left open where the match is weak. The size of a clone is reported for some rows only, either as once, few or many, or as a class for expanded clones.

size: many
V: TRBV5-1
D: TRBD1
J: TRBJ1-4
CDR3: CASSFAGQGEKLFF

size: .
V: TRBV25-1
D: .
J: TRBJ2-4
CDR3: CASSLTKNIQYF

size: .
V: TRBV24-1
D: .
J: TRBJ2-2
CDR3: CATSGTSTNTGELFF

size: few
V: TRBV7-2
D: TRBD2
J: TRBJ2-7
CDR3: CASSLVASGRGEQYF

size: many
V: TRBV20-1
D: TRBD2
J: TRBJ2-7
CDR3: CSAPSGTSMYEQYF

size: many
V: TRBV28
D: .
J: TRBJ2-3
CDR3: CASTPSTDTQYF

size: .
V: TRBV20-1
D: .
J: TRBJ2-2
CDR3: CSGGRGTGELFF

size: .
V: TRBV15
D: TRBD2
J: TRBJ2-1
CDR3: CATRDLAGGLNEQFF

size: many
V: TRBV5-1
D: TRBD2
J: TRBJ2-3
CDR3: CASSPRTSGSTDTQYF

size: few
V: TRBV7-7
D: .
J: TRBJ2-5
CDR3: CASSLSEGRWETQYF

size: .
V: TRBV4-3
D: .
J: TRBJ1-6
CDR3: CASSHRQVGGGSPLHF

size: few
V: TRBV5-8
D: TRBD1
J: TRBJ1-6
CDR3: CASRADRGNSPLHF

size: .
V: TRBV6-5
D: TRBD2
J: TRBJ2-2
CDR3: CASSYSGLAGVQSGELFF

size: many
V: TRBV7-6
D: .
J: TRBJ1-5
CDR3: CASSLYRASYSNQPQHF

size: .
V: TRBV20-1
D: .
J: TRBJ2-1
CDR3: CSARDGGGDNEQFF

size: .
V: TRBV6-4
D: .
J: TRBJ2-2
CDR3: CASRDRTTGELFF

size: many
V: TRBV20-1
D: .
J: TRBJ2-1
CDR3: CSASVGEAEQFF

size: .
V: TRBV11-2
D: .
J: TRBJ1-4
CDR3: CASSFDPGDEKLFF